What follows is one T cell receptor beta chain and its context. Mismatch with germline at one junction end may stem from a read error. The CDR3 has 13 amino acids. Germline assignment: CDR1 SGHRS and CDR2 YFSETQ. The sample originates from a study of metastatic and nonmetastatic thyroid tumors. None of the patients had undergone any treatment ahead of thyroid surgery. Authors' methods: The authors used CDR3 differences across clinicopathological groups to build a distant-metastasis classifier for papillary thyroid cancer. Using MiXCR, TCRdb re-called clones from the PCR reads. The V and J calls come from TCRdb's annotation, not from the publication. The data show approximately 30,000 clones, about 15% seen once.

The source is a female donor with papillary thyroid cancer or a benign thyroid nodule (not recorded which). Some clones in this sample may be carry-over from other donors' samples. The chain carries TRBV5-1 and TRBJ2-4; unclear D gene. The specimen was blood. CDR3 nucleotide sequence: TGCGCCAGCAGCACATCTAAAGGAAACATTAAGTACTTC. It codes for CASSTSKGNIKYF.